The clone carrying this T cell receptor (beta chain) was seen at least ten times. The data originate from a study of T-cell reconstitution after alpha-beta-depleted transplantation in children. Preparing the TCRbeta library involved the use of unique molecular identifiers. TCRdb used MiXCR to reprocess the PCR reads, holding one entry per CDR3 protein. Among more than 450,000 distinct CDR3 sequences listed, 15% to 20% were seen once. Germline values: CDR1 SGHRS, CDR2 YFSETQ. V lost 5 bases and J lost 7, with 12 bases in between. This CDR3 spans 13 amino acids. The chain couples TRBV5-1 to TRBJ1-4; D possibly corresponds to TRBD1 (6 bases). This sequence originates from a human donor who donated a stem cell graft to a child with acute lymphoblastic leukemia. The input for sequencing was PBMCs from the stem cell graft donor, taken from the stem cell graft. CDR3 DNA: TGCGCCAGCAGGCCGGTACAGGGTGAAAAACTGTTTTTT. It codes for CASRPVQGEKLFF. Variable domain in full (rest from reference TRBV5-1 and TRBJ1-4): KAGVTQTPRYLIKTRGQQVTLSCSPISGHRSVSWYQQTPGQGLQFLFEYFSETQRNKGNFPGRFSGRQFSNSRSEMNVSTLELGDSALYLCASRPVQGEKLFFGSGTQLSVL.